This TCR beta chain is drawn from a study of T cell responses to AZD1222 COVID-19 vaccine. Whole-study findings and limits: Every sample of the repertoires postdated the peak T cell response. Recipients of two AZD1222 doses showed rising Spike-specific TCR breadth and depth.

As regards this clone: Its target is unknown.

TCRdb's table, derived via immunoSEQ multiplex PCR, lists solely in-frame clones and lacks some. The profile shows 56,000 or so clones, 88% of them singletons. Germline V lookup: CDR1 SEHNR, CDR2 FQNEAQ (reference sequence). Trimming took off 2 bases at V and 5 bases at J, with 6 bases between the two ends. The CDR3 runs to 12 residues. The source of this sequence is an adult in good health. Sequenced here: peripheral blood, sampled on day 0 of AZD1222 vaccination. This rearrangement joins TRBV7-9 to TRBJ2-5, with D unclear. The CDR3: CASSLIGETQYF. CDR3 nucleotides: TGTGCCAGCAGCTTAATCGGCGAGACCCAGTACTTC.